These 13 T cell receptor beta chains came from one sample sequenced in a study of T-cell reconstitution after alpha-beta-depleted transplantation in children. Unique molecular identifiers were incorporated when the TCRbeta library was constructed. Using its own MiXCR run on the PCR reads, TCRdb lists one record per CDR3 protein. This table has approximately 220,000 distinct CDR3 sequences, roughly 15% appearing once. Sequenced material: PBMCs, mostly from graft donor cells, taken 360 days after TCRalphabeta/CD19-depleted stem cell transplant. The receptors here all came from a male patient between 2 and 9 years old who had a stem cell transplant for acute lymphoblastic leukemia, so the T cells may come from the graft donor.

The V and J genes are TRBV6-2 or TRBV6-3 and TRBJ2-7; D is uncertain. With 5 bases removed from V and 4 bases from J, the gap between germline ends came to 9 bases. Germline CDR1 and CDR2: MNHEY and SVGEGT. The CDR3 sequence is 12 residues long. The CDR3 loop reads CASSATFYEQYF. The CDR3 nucleotides are TGTGCCAGCAGTGCGACCTTTTACGAGCAGTACTTC.

The CDR3 DNA is TGTGCCAGCAGCCTGTTCACGGAAGTAAGGGCCGGGGAGCTGTTTTTT. Its protein product is CASSLFTEVRAGELFF. The chain recombines TRBV7-2 with TRBJ2-2; D is undetermined. CDR1 is SGHTA, CDR2 FQGNSA, per germline. V lost 5 bases to trimming and J lost 6 bases, with 19 bases between them. The CDR3 runs to 16 residues.

This clonotype was detected only a few times. CDR3 region: CSARDLGGKNTGELFF. CDR3 DNA: TGCAGTGCTAGAGATCTTGGGGGTAAAAACACCGGGGAGCTGTTTTTT. V and J are TRBV20-1 and TRBJ2-2; TRBD1 or TRBD2 may be the D gene (5 bases each). Germline assignment: CDR1 DFQATT and CDR2 SNEGSKA (reference sequence). CDR3 size: 16 residues. V dropped 0 bases and J dropped 2 bases, with 13 bases sitting between them.

The rearrangement uses TRBV29-1 and TRBJ2-1; D remains unclear. The CDR3 runs 14 residues. CDR1 SQVTM and CDR2 ANQGSEA come from the germline V gene. The ends were cut back, 3 bases at V and 5 bases at J, with 14 bases in the middle. CDR3 nucleotide sequence: TGCAGCGTTGATTTTGGGCGTTTGGACAATGAGCAGTTCTTC. Amino acid sequence: CSVDFGRLDNEQFF.

The genes are TRBV11-2 and TRBJ2-5; TRBD2 is a possible D gene (6 bases). This CDR3 spans 15 amino acids. Trimming stripped 6 bases from V and 5 bases from J, with 19 bases between. Germline V gene sequence: CDR1 SGHAT, CDR2 FQNNGV. This CDR3 is CASRITVGRGETQYF. CDR3 DNA: TGTGCCAGCAGAATAACAGTTGGGCGGGGCGAGACCCAGTACTTC.

The chain is built from TRBV5-1 and TRBJ2-7, with D maybe TRBD1 (5 bases). CDR1 and CDR2 (germline): SGHRS, YFSETQ. The V end was cut by 5 bases, the J end by 9 bases, with 24 bases between. The CDR3 is 15 residues long. This CDR3 reads CASRETAVTGAGQYF. CDR3 DNA sequence: TGCGCCAGCAGGGAGACAGCAGTTACAGGAGCCGGGCAGTACTTC.

In the case of this clonotype: This could be a read error, since a much larger clone is one nucleotide away. The chain employs TRBV9 and TRBJ2-2; D possibly corresponds to TRBD2 (5 bases). Germline V gene lookup returns CDR1 SGDLS and CDR2 YYNGEE. The CDR3 has 12 residues. CDR3 nucleotide sequence: TGTGCCAGCAGCGTAGATAACGGGGAGCTGCTTTTT. It codes for CASSVDNGELLF.

This clonotype appeared many times. The CDR3 sequence: CASSRAPGDRASDTQYF. The CDR3 coding sequence is TGCGCCAGCAGCCGCGCACCCGGGGACAGGGCCTCAGATACGCAGTATTTT. The chain is built from TRBV5-1 and TRBJ2-3; 9 nucleotides agree with TRBD1. Trimming removed 4 bases from V and 4 bases from J; junction bases left unmatched: 13. The CDR3 has 17 amino acids. Germline-derived CDR1 and CDR2 are SGHRS and YFSETQ.

This clonotype was observed a single time. The chain joins TRBV6-2 or TRBV6-3 to TRBJ1-1, with D hard to call. Looked up from germline, CDR1 is MNHEY and CDR2 is SVGEGT. This CDR3 has 12 residues. Trimming took 6 bases from V and 4 from J, leaving 9 bases between them. Written as DNA, the CDR3 is TGTGCCAGCAGCTCCCCGGGCACTGAAGCTTTCTTT. Its translation is CASSSPGTEAFF.

This clonotype was found a few times. The chain couples TRBV2 to TRBJ2-5, with TRBD2 matching 10 bases. Germline loops: CDR1 SNHLY, CDR2 FYNNEI. CDR3 size: 15 residues. After removal of 0 bases from V and 7 bases from J, the junction contained 5 bases not matched to a gene. The CDR3 loop is CASSEAPSGGLTQYF. The CDR3 DNA reads TGTGCCAGCAGTGAAGCCCCTAGCGGGGGATTGACCCAGTACTTC.

This clonotype has a count of ten or more. V gene TRBV27 combines with J gene TRBJ2-3; 9 positions match TRBD1. CDR1 and CDR2 from the germline V gene are MNHEY and SMNVEV (reference sequence). V lost 4 bases, J lost 3 bases, and 5 bases stayed unmatched. The CDR3 sequence is 15 residues long. The CDR3: CASSSAGQGTDTQYF. The CDR3 nucleotides are TGTGCCAGCAGTTCTGCGGGACAGGGAACAGATACGCAGTATTTT.

CDR3 DNA sequence: TGTGCCAGCAGCCCCCCGACAGGGATGAACACTGAAGCTTTCTTT. Translating it yields CASSPPTGMNTEAFF. The J gene is TRBJ1-1, the V gene TRBV28, with 7 bases aligning to TRBD1. CDR1 is MDHEN, CDR2 SYDVKM, per germline. The V and J ends lost 6 bases and 0 bases, in that order; junction bases with no gene match: 7. The CDR3 contains 15 residues.

V gene TRBV29-1 combines with J gene TRBJ2-5; no clear D. The CDR3 spans 15 residues. CDR1 and CDR2 (germline): SQVTM, ANQGSEA. With 2 bases removed from V and 1 base from J, the gap between germline ends came to 14 bases. CDR3 protein: CSVERVELAQETQYF. The CDR3 DNA follows: TGCAGCGTTGAACGCGTGGAGTTGGCCCAAGAGACCCAGTACTTC.